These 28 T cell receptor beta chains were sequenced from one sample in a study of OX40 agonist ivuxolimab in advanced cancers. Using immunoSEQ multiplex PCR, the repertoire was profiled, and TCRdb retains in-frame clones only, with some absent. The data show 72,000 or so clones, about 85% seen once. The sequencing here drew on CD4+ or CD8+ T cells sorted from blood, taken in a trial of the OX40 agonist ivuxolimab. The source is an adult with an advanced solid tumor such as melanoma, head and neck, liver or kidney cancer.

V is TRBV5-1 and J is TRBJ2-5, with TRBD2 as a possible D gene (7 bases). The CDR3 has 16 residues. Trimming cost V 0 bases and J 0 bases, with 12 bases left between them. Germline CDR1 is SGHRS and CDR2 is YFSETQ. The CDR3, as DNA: TGCGCCAGCAGCTTGGAGGGGGGGCAGTACCAAGAGACCCAGTACTTC. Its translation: CASSLEGGQYQETQYF. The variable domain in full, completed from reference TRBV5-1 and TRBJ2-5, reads KAGVTQTPRYLIKTRGQQVTLSCSPISGHRSVSWYQQTPGQGLQFLFEYFSETQRNKGNFPGRFSGRQFSNSRSEMNVSTLELGDSALYLCASSLEGGQYQETQYFGPGTRLLVL.

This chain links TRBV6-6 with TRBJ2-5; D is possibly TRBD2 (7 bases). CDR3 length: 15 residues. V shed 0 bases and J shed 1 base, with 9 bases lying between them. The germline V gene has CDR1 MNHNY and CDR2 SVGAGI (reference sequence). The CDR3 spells CASSYSRGPQETQYF. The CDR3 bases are TGTGCCAGCAGTTACTCGCGGGGGCCCCAAGAGACCCAGTACTTC.

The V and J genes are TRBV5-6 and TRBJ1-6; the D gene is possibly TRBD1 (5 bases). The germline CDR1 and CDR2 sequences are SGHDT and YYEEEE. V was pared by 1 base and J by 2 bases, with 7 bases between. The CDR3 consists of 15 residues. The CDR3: CASSLWGAYNSPLHF. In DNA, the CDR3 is TGTGCCAGCAGCTTGTGGGGGGCCTATAATTCACCCCTCCACTTT. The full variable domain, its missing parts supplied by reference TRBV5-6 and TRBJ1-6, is DAGVTQSPTHLIKTRGQQVTLRCSPKSGHDTVSWYQQALGQGPQFIFQYYEEEERQRGNFPDRFSGHQFPNYSSELNVNALLLGDSALYLCASSLWGAYNSPLHFGNGTRLTVT.

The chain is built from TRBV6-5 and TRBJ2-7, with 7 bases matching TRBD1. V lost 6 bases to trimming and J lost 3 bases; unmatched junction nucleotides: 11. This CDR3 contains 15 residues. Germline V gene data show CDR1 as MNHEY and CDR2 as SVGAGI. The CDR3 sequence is CASRRTGLGYYEQYF. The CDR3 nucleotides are TGTGCCAGCAGAAGGACAGGACTTGGATACTACGAGCAGTACTTC.

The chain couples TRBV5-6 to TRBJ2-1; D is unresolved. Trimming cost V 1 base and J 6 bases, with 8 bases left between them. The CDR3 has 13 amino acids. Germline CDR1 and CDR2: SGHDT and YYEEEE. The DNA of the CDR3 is TGTGCCAGCAGCTTGAAAGGTCCCAATGAGCAGTTCTTC. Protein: CASSLKGPNEQFF.

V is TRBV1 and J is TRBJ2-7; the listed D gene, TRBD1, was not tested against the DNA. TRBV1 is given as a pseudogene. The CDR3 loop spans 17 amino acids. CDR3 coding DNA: TGCACCAGCAGCCAAGATGCAACAGGACCTCCACACTACGAGCAGTACTTC. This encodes CTSSQDATGPPHYEQYF.

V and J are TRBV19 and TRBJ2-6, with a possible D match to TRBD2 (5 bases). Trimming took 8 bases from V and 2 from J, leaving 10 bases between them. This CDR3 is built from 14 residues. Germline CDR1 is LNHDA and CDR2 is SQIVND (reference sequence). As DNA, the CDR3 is TGTGCCAGTCGTCAGGAGGCTGGGGCCAACGTCCTGACTTTC. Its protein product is CASRQEAGANVLTF.

The CDR3 region has the DNA TGTGCCAGCTTGGGGCACCCATCCTACGAGCAGTACTTC. Translated, it gives CASLGHPSYEQYF. The chain uses TRBV6-6 and TRBJ2-7, with a weak D call TRBD1 (5 bases). CDR1 MNHNY and CDR2 SVGAGI come from the germline V gene (reference sequence). The V gene lost 8 bases and the J gene lost 1 base, with 12 bases spanning the gap. This CDR3 spans 13 amino acids.

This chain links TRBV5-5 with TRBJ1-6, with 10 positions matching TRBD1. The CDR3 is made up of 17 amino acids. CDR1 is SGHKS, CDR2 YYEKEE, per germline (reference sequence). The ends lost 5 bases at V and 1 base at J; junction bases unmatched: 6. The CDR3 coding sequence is TGTGCCAGCAGGTCCGGGACAGGGGATTCCTATAATTCACCCCTCCACTTT. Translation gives CASRSGTGDSYNSPLHF.

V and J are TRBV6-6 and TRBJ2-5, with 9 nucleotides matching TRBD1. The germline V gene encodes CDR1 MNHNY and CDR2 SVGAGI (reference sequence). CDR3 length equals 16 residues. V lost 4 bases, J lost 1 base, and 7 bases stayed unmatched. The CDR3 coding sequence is TGTGCCAGCAGTTCCCCGGGACAGGGCCTCCAAGAGACCCAGTACTTC. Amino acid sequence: CASSSPGQGLQETQYF.

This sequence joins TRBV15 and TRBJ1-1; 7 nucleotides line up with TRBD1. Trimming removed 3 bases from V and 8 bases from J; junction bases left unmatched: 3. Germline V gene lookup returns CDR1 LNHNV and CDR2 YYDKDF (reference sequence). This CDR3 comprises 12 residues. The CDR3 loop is CATSSWDSEAFF. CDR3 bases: TGTGCCACCAGCAGCTGGGACAGCGAAGCTTTCTTT.

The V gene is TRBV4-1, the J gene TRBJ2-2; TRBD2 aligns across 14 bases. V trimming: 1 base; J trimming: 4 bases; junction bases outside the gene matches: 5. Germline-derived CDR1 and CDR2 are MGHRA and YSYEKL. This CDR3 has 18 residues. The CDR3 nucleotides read TGCGCCAGCAGCCAAGGGGGACTAGCGGGAGTGGGCACCGGGGAGCTGTTTTTT. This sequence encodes CASSQGGLAGVGTGELFF.

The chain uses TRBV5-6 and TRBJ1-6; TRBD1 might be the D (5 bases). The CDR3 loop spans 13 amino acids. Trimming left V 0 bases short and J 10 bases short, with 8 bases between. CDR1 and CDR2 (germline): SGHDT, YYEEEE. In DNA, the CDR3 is TGTGCCAGCAGCTTGGGCAGGGCATCACCCCTCCACTTT. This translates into CASSLGRASPLHF.

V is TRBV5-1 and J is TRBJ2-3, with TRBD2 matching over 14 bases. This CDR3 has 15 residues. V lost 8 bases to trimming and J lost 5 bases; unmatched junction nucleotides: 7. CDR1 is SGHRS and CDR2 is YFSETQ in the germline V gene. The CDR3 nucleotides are TGCGCCAGAAGGCCGGGACTAGCGGGAGAAGATACGCAGTATTTT. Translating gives CARRPGLAGEDTQYF.

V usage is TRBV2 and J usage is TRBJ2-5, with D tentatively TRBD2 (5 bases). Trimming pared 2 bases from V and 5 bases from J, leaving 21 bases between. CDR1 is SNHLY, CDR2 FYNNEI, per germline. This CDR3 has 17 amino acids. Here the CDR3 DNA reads TGTGCCAGCAGTGAAAGAGGGTCAACCCGGTCGTTGGAGACCCAGTACTTC. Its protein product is CASSERGSTRSLETQYF. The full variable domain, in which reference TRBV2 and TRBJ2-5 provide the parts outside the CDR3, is EPEVTQTPSHQVTQMGQEVILRCVPISNHLYFYWYRQILGQKVEFLVSFYNNEISEKSEIFDDQFSVERPDGSNFTLKIRSTKLEDSAMYFCASSERGSTRSLETQYFGPGTRLLVL.

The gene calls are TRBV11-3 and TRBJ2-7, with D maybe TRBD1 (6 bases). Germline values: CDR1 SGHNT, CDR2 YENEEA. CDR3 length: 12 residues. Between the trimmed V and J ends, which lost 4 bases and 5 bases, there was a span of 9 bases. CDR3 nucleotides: TGTGCCAGCAGCTCTTACAGGGACGAGCAGTACTTC. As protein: CASSSYRDEQYF.

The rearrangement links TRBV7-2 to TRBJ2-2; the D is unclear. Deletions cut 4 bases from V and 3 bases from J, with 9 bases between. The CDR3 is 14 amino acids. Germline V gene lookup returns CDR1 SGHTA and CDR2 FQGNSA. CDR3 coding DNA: TGTGCCAGCAGCTCGAGTAGCTACACCGGGGAGCTGTTTTTT. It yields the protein CASSSSSYTGELFF.

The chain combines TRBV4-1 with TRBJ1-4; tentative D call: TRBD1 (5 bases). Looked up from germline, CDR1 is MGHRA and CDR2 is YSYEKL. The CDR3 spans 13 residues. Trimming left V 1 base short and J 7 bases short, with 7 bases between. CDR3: CASSQARGEKLFF. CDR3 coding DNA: TGCGCCAGCAGCCAAGCTAGGGGTGAAAAACTGTTTTTT.

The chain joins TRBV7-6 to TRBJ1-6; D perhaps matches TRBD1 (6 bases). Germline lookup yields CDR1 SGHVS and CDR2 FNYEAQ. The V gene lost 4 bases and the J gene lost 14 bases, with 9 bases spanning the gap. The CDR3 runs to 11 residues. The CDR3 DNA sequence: TGTGCCAGCAGCTCCCCAGGGGCCCTCCACTTT. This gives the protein CASSSPGALHF.

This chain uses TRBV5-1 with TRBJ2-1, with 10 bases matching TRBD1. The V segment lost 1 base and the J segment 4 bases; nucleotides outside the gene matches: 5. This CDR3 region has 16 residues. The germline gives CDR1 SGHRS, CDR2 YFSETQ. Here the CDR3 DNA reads TGCGCCAGCAGCTTGAGGGACAGGGGACGGTACAATGAGCAGTTCTTC. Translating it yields CASSLRDRGRYNEQFF.

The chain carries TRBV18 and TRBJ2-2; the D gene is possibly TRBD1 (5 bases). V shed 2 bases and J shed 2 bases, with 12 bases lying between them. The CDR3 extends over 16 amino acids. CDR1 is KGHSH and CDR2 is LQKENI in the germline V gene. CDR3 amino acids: CASSPWQGQNTGELFF. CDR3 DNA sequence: TGTGCCAGCTCACCATGGCAGGGTCAAAACACCGGGGAGCTGTTTTTT.

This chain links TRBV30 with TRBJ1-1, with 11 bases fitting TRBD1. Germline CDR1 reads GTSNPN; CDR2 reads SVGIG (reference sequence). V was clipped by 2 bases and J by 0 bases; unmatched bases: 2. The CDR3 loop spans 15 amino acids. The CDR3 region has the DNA TGTGCCTGGAGTCGGGACAGGGGGATGAACACTGAAGCTTTCTTT. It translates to CAWSRDRGMNTEAFF.

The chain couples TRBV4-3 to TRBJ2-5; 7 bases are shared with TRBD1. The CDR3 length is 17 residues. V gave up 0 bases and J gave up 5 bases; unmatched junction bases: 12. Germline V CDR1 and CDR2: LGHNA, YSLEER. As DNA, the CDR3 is TGCGCCAGCAGCCAAGATGGTAAAGCACAGGGGTTGGAGACCCAGTACTTC. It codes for CASSQDGKAQGLETQYF.

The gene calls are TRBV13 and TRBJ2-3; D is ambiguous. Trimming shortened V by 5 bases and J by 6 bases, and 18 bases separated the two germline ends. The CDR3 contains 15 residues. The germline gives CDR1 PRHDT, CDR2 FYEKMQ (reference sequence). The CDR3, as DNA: TGTGCCAGCAGCCGCTCTTCGAATAGGGCCGATACGCAGTATTTT. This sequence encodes CASSRSSNRADTQYF.

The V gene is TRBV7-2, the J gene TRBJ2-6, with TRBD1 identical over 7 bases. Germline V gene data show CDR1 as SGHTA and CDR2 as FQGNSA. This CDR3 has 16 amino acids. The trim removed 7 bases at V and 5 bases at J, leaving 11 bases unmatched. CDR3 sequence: CASTLGTARRANVLTF. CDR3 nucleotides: TGTGCCAGCACCCTGGGGACAGCACGAAGGGCCAACGTCCTGACTTTC.

This chain's CDR3 is CASSLGGTGLYEQYF. CDR3 bases: TGTGCCAGCAGCTTAGGGGGGACAGGACTCTACGAGCAGTACTTC. J is TRBJ2-7 and V is TRBV11-3; 8 nucleotides match TRBD1. This CDR3 spans 15 amino acids. Germline CDR1 reads SGHNT; CDR2 reads YENEEA. Trimming at V came to 1 base and at J to 3 bases, leaving 5 bases not matched to a gene.

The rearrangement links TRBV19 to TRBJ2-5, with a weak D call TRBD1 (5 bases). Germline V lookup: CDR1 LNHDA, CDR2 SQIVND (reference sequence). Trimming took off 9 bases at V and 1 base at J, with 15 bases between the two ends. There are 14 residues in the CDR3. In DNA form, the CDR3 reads TGTGCCAGCGCCCTCGGGCAGGGCCAAGAGACCCAGTACTTC. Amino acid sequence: CASALGQGQETQYF.

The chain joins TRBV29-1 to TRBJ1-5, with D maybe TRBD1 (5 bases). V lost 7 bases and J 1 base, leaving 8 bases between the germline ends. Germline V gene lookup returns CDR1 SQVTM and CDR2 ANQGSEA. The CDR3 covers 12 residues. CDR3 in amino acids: CSARDSNQPQHF. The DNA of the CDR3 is TGCAGCGCCCGGGACAGCAATCAGCCCCAGCATTTT.